Below are 17 T cell receptor beta chains sequenced from a single sample in a study of T cell responses to AZD1222 COVID-19 vaccine. TCRdb keeps only in-frame clones here, not all; method: immunoSEQ multiplex PCR. The sample contains roughly 100,000 clones, about 87% of which appear only once. The sample here was peripheral blood, taken on day 0 of AZD1222 vaccination. The source is an adult in good health.

Here the CDR3 reads CASSRGGGQETQYF. The CDR3 DNA is TGTGCCAGCAGTCGAGGAGGGGGCCAAGAGACCCAGTACTTC. The rearrangement joins TRBV6-2 or TRBV6-3 to TRBJ2-5; the D gene could be TRBD1 or TRBD2 (6 bases each). V lost 5 bases to trimming and J lost 1 base, with 11 bases between them. The CDR3 consists of 14 residues. The germline CDR1 and CDR2 sequences are MNHEY and SVGEGT.

The genes are TRBV7-9 and TRBJ2-4; perhaps TRBD2 as D (5 bases). CDR3 length: 12 amino acids. Germline V lookup: CDR1 SEHNR, CDR2 FQNEAQ (reference sequence). Trimming pared 5 bases from V and 7 bases from J, leaving 9 bases between. The DNA for the CDR3 is TGTGCCAGCAGCCCGCGGGTGAACATTCAGTACTTC. It yields the protein CASSPRVNIQYF.

CDR3: CASSEWGQGVSSYEQYF. The DNA of the CDR3 is TGTGCCAGCAGTGAATGGGGACAGGGGGTGAGCTCCTACGAGCAGTACTTC. J is TRBJ2-7 and V is TRBV25-1; 11 nucleotides line up with TRBD1. J was trimmed by 0 bases and V by 1 base; bases with no gene match: 5. CDR1 MGHDK and CDR2 SYGVNS come from the germline V gene. The CDR3 consists of 17 residues.

The rearrangement uses TRBV30 and TRBJ1-2, with unresolved D. Trimming left V 4 bases short and J 5 bases short, with 17 bases between. The V gene's germline CDR1 is GTSNPN and CDR2 SVGIG (reference sequence). The CDR3 has 14 residues. The CDR3: CAWTYGPDNYGYTF. CDR3 DNA: TGTGCCTGGACCTATGGGCCGGATAATTATGGCTACACCTTC.

V and J are TRBV7-3 and TRBJ2-7; weak D call: TRBD1 (6 bases). Germline lookup yields CDR1 SGHTA and CDR2 FQGTGA. CDR3 length: 13 residues. Trimming stripped 1 base from V and 2 bases from J, with 6 bases between. CDR3 in DNA: TGTGCCAGCAGCTTAAACAGGGCCTACGAGCAGTACTTC. Its protein product is CASSLNRAYEQYF.

The V call is TRBV6-5, the J call TRBJ1-6; 11 bases fit TRBD1. The germline gives CDR1 MNHEY, CDR2 SVGAGI. V was clipped by 8 bases and J by 8 bases; unmatched bases: 5. This CDR3 has 14 amino acids. CDR3 in amino acids: CASLRTGGYSPLHF. The CDR3 coding sequence is TGTGCCAGCCTTCGGACAGGGGGCTATTCACCCCTCCACTTT.

This clone has a single count. V usage is TRBV6-5 and J usage is TRBJ1-5; TRBD1 matches at 11 bases. Per germline, CDR1 MNHEY and CDR2 SVGAGI. This CDR3 is built from 15 residues. The V gene end was trimmed by 5 bases and the J gene end by 7 bases; junction bases not matched to a gene: 7. In DNA, the CDR3 is TGTGCCAGCAGTCAGGACAGGGGGCCTGGGCAGCCCCAGCATTTT. Translating it yields CASSQDRGPGQPQHF.

V gene TRBV4-3 combines with J gene TRBJ2-3; 10 nucleotides line up with TRBD1. With V trimmed by 6 bases and J by 4 bases, 4 bases remained unmatched. Per the germline V gene, CDR1 is LGHNA and CDR2 is YSLEER. CDR3 length: 14 residues. The CDR3 is CASRGDRGPDTQYF. The CDR3 bases are TGCGCCAGCAGGGGGGACAGGGGCCCAGATACGCAGTATTTT.

The rearrangement uses TRBV9 and TRBJ2-7; D remains unclear. The CDR3 spans 13 residues. Trimming took off 0 bases at V and 0 bases at J, with 4 bases between the two ends. CDR1 and CDR2 from the germline V gene are SGDLS and YYNGEE. CDR3 sequence reads: CASSVGSSYEQYF. As DNA, the CDR3 is TGTGCCAGCAGCGTAGGGAGCTCCTACGAGCAGTACTTC. The variable domain in full, with the rest retrieved from reference TRBV9 and TRBJ2-7, is DSGVTQTPKHLITATGQRVTLRCSPRSGDLSVYWYQQSLDQGLQFLIQYYNGEERAKGNILERFSAQQFPDLHSELNLSSLELGDSALYFCASSVGSSYEQYFGPGTRLTVT.

CDR3 nucleotide sequence: TGTGCCAGCAGCTTAAACCAGGGTTATGGCTACACCTTC. Amino acid sequence: CASSLNQGYGYTF. The rearrangement joins TRBV7-8 to TRBJ1-2; TRBD1 might be the D (5 bases). The V and J ends lost 2 bases and 5 bases respectively, with 9 bases between them. The CDR3 loop spans 13 amino acids. Per germline, CDR1 SGHVS and CDR2 FQNEAQ.

The V and J genes are TRBV2 and TRBJ1-1; possible D gene TRBD1, 6 bases. The germline CDR1 and CDR2 sequences are SNHLY and FYNNEI. With 2 bases removed from V and 3 bases from J, the gap between germline ends came to 16 bases. CDR3 length: 16 residues. As DNA, the CDR3 is TGTGCCAGCAGTGAATATGTCAGGGGTAGGGACACTGAAGCTTTCTTT. Its translation is CASSEYVRGRDTEAFF. Variable domain in full (rest from reference TRBV2 and TRBJ1-1): EPEVTQTPSHQVTQMGQEVILRCVPISNHLYFYWYRQILGQKVEFLVSFYNNEISEKSEIFDDQFSVERPDGSNFTLKIRSTKLEDSAMYFCASSEYVRGRDTEAFFGQGTRLTVV.

This rearrangement joins TRBV6-4 to TRBJ1-5; no clear D gene. V lost 0 bases and J 7 bases, leaving 4 bases between the germline ends. Looked up from germline, CDR1 is MRHNA and CDR2 is SNTAGT. The CDR3 has 12 residues. CDR3 in amino acids: CASSDSVQPQHF. CDR3 in DNA: TGTGCCAGCAGTGACTCTGTCCAGCCCCAGCATTTT.

This clone came up once. This chain joins TRBV7-2 and TRBJ1-5; no clear D. The germline CDR1 and CDR2 sequences are SGHTA and FQGNSA. This CDR3 is 16 amino acids long. V shed 3 bases and J shed 1 base, with 13 bases lying between them. The CDR3 here is CASSFRGSRSNQPQHF. The CDR3, as DNA: TGTGCCAGCAGCTTCCGAGGGAGTAGGAGCAATCAGCCCCAGCATTTT.

The V and J genes are TRBV21-1 and TRBJ2-7. TRBV21-1 corresponds to a pseudogene. There are 15 residues in the CDR3. The CDR3 is CASSKDRDGSYEQYF. The CDR3 DNA reads TGTGCCAGCAGCAAGGACCGGGACGGATCCTACGAGCAGTACTTC.

V is TRBV19 and J is TRBJ1-5, with D possibly being TRBD1 (5 bases). The CDR3 is made up of 17 amino acids. Germline V gene data show CDR1 as LNHDA and CDR2 as SQIVND (reference sequence). V was pared by 3 bases and J by 0 bases, with 15 bases between. The CDR3 bases are TGTGCCAGTAGTATCCTCCCACAGGAGCATAGCAATCAGCCCCAGCATTTT. It specifies CASSILPQEHSNQPQHF.

The gene calls are TRBV28 and TRBJ1-1, with D hard to call. The CDR3 length is 12 residues. The V gene's germline CDR1 is MDHEN and CDR2 SYDVKM. Trimming removed 8 bases at V and 10 bases at J, with 17 bases between. This CDR3 is CASVSGPEIAFF. The DNA for the CDR3 is TGTGCCAGCGTGAGCGGACCCGAGATAGCTTTCTTT.

The rearrangement links TRBV5-5 to TRBJ1-2; D may be TRBD1 (5 bases). CDR3 length: 16 amino acids. V lost 2 bases to trimming and J lost 5 bases, with 19 bases between them. The germline V gene has CDR1 SGHKS and CDR2 YYEKEE (reference sequence). Here the CDR3 reads CASSLGAPRGTYGYTF. CDR3 sequence (DNA): TGTGCCAGCAGCTTAGGTGCACCCAGAGGGACTTATGGCTACACCTTC. Full variable domain (outside the CDR3, taken from reference TRBV5-5 and TRBJ1-2): DAGVTQSPTHLIKTRGQQVTLRCSPISGHKSVSWYQQVLGQGPQFIFQYYEKEERGRGNFPDRFSARQFPNYSSELNVNALLLGDSALYLCASSLGAPRGTYGYTFGSGTRLTVV.